The 9 T cell receptor beta chains in this list originate from one sample, sequenced in a study of T cell changes during pregnancy in multiple sclerosis. Assay: immunoSEQ multiplex PCR; the TCRdb copy retains only in-frame clones and omits some. The sample includes roughly 100,000 clones, 85% to 95% of them seen just once. The specimen comprised peripheral blood, sampled after pregnancy. These receptors originate from a female donor with multiple sclerosis, enrolled in a pregnancy study.

The V gene is TRBV10-3, the J gene TRBJ2-1; TRBD1 agrees at 8 bases. J lost 4 bases, V lost 2 bases, and 13 bases had no gene match. This CDR3 is built from 18 residues. Germline V gene lookup returns CDR1 ENHRY and CDR2 SYGVKD. The CDR3 is CAISEPIAGTGNYNEQFF. CDR3 DNA sequence: TGTGCCATCAGTGAGCCGATAGCCGGGACAGGCAATTACAATGAGCAGTTCTTC.

V and J are TRBV29-1 and TRBJ2-5; D might be TRBD1 (7 bases). The CDR3 consists of 13 residues. Germline assignment: CDR1 SQVTM and CDR2 ANQGSEA. V lost 4 bases and J lost 2, with 11 bases in between. The CDR3 sequence: CSVGQGGQETQYF. In DNA form, the CDR3 reads TGCAGCGTTGGACAGGGAGGACAAGAGACCCAGTACTTC.

The rearrangement uses TRBV6-5 and TRBJ2-5, with a tentative D call TRBD1 (5 bases). Germline V gene sequence: CDR1 MNHEY, CDR2 SVGAGI. V dropped 5 bases and J dropped 4 bases, with 11 bases sitting between them. The CDR3 loop spans 13 amino acids. The chain's CDR3 is CASSRDRIETQYF. DNA of the CDR3: TGTGCCAGCAGTCGAGACAGAATAGAGACCCAGTACTTC.

The genes are TRBV28 and TRBJ2-7; TRBD1 matches at 10 bases. Germline V gene data show CDR1 as MDHEN and CDR2 as SYDVKM. The CDR3 loop spans 13 amino acids. V gave up 6 bases and J gave up 3 bases; unmatched junction bases: 2. The CDR3 nucleotides are TGTGCCAGCAGGGACAGGGGGTTCTACGAGCAGTACTTC. This sequence encodes CASRDRGFYEQYF.

This chain joins TRBV5-5 and TRBJ2-7; TRBD2 is a possible D gene (5 bases). From germline, CDR1 is SGHKS and CDR2 YYEKEE (reference sequence). V was trimmed by 0 bases and J by 0 bases, leaving 7 bases between them. The CDR3 runs 14 residues. The CDR3 nucleotides are TGTGCCAGCAGCTTGGGGAGCGGCTCCTACGAGCAGTACTTC. Amino acids: CASSLGSGSYEQYF.

This sequence joins TRBV18 and TRBJ2-3, with D possibly TRBD2 on 6 matching bases. Trimming left V 6 bases short and J 3 bases short, with 16 bases between. From germline, CDR1 is KGHSH and CDR2 LQKENI. CDR3 length equals 15 residues. CDR3 amino acids: CASSPLAGRTDTQYF. The CDR3 nucleotides are TGTGCCAGCTCCCCCTTGGCGGGAAGGACAGATACGCAGTATTTT. Full variable domain (missing parts from reference TRBV18 and TRBJ2-3): NAGVMQNPRHLVRRRGQEARLRCSPMKGHSHVYWYRQLPEEGLKFMVYLQKENIIDESGMPKERFSAEFPKEGPSILRIQQVVRGDSAAYFCASSPLAGRTDTQYFGPGTRLTVL.

DNA for the CDR3: TGTGCCAGCAGTTCCCCGGGGGGATACACTGAAGCTTTCTTT. This sequence encodes CASSSPGGYTEAFF. The chain recombines TRBV27 with TRBJ1-1, with D perhaps matching TRBD1 (5 bases). CDR3 size: 14 residues. Trimming shortened V by 4 bases and J by 3 bases, and 12 bases separated the two germline ends. Germline V gene sequence: CDR1 MNHEY, CDR2 SMNVEV (reference sequence).

The chain carries TRBV28 and TRBJ1-1, with 8 bases aligning to TRBD1. CDR1 MDHEN and CDR2 SYDVKM come from the germline V gene. The length of the CDR3 is 14 residues. With 6 bases clipped from V and 4 bases from J, the junction kept 7 bases outside the gene matches. CDR3 residues: CASSLTGGTTEAFF. The CDR3 DNA sequence: TGTGCCAGCAGCTTAACAGGGGGGACCACTGAAGCTTTCTTT.

This chain uses TRBV6-1 with TRBJ2-5; the D is unclear. This CDR3 is 14 amino acids long. With 6 bases removed from V and 7 bases from J, the gap between germline ends came to 18 bases. CDR1 is MNHNS, CDR2 SASEGT, per germline. The CDR3 bases are TGTGCCAGCAGGCAAACTAACACGGCCACGACCCAGTACTTC. The encoded protein is CASRQTNTATTQYF.